This passage covers 13 T cell receptor beta chains from one sample sequenced in a study of T cell clonality in common variable immunodeficiency. Clones were sequenced by immunoSEQ multiplex PCR, and TCRdb holds only the in-frame ones, with some missing. The data show roughly 58,000 clones, none appearing only once, with approximately 0.84% held by the ten largest. The material sequenced was peripheral blood mononuclear cells. All receptors derive from a person aged 18 to 70 in good health.

This clone came up many times. The read terminates 3 residues ahead of where the CDR3 ends, so the germline J gene completes it. The V call is TRBV7-9, the J call TRBJ1-2; D perhaps matches TRBD1 (6 bases). The ends were cut back, 3 bases at V and 4 bases at J, with 12 bases in the middle. The germline V gene encodes CDR1 SEHNR and CDR2 FQNEAQ (reference sequence). The CDR3 length is 14 residues. CDR3 loop: CASSFWDTRYGYTF. CDR3 DNA, as far as it was read: TGTGCCAGCAGCTTCTGGGACACTCGCTATGGC. The full variable domain, in which reference TRBV7-9 and TRBJ1-2 provide the parts outside the CDR3, is DTGVSQNPRHKITKRGQNVTFRCDPISEHNRLYWYRQTLGQGPEFLTYFQNEAQLEKSRLLSDRFSAERPKGSFSTLEIQRTEQGDSAMYLCASSFWDTRYGYTFGSGTRLTVV.

This clone has ten or more counts. From the germline J gene comes the end of the CDR3, since the read stops 3 residues before it. V gene TRBV12-3 or TRBV12-4 combines with J gene TRBJ1-1, with TRBD1 identical over 7 bases. V gave up 6 bases and J gave up 3 bases; unmatched junction bases: 7. CDR3 length: 14 amino acids. CDR3 bases read: TGTGCCAGCAGCCGACAGGGTATGGACACTGAA. This gives the protein CASSRQGMDTE. The full CDR3 is CASSRQGMDTEAFF.

This clone was picked up many times. The CDR3 extends 3 residues past the end of the read, so its final part is completed from the germline J gene. V and J are TRBV19 and TRBJ2-2; 8 positions agree with TRBD1. The trim removed 6 bases at V and 6 bases at J, leaving 6 bases unmatched. This CDR3 has 14 residues. The germline V gene has CDR1 LNHDA and CDR2 SQIVND (reference sequence). Here the CDR3 reads CASRMDRVSGELFF. The covered CDR3 bases are TGTGCCAGTAGGATGGACAGGGTGTCCGGGGAG.

Only a few counts were recorded for this clone. The read halts 3 residues ahead of the CDR3 end, with the missing end drawn from the germline J gene. This rearrangement joins TRBV7-9 to TRBJ1-1; the D is unclear. The CDR3 extends over 15 amino acids. Germline values: CDR1 SEHNR, CDR2 FQNEAQ (reference sequence). V was shortened by 1 base and J by 1 base, with 10 bases between the two germline ends. Incomplete CDR3 DNA: TGTGCCAGCAGCTTAGACTGGTTCCCGAACACTGAA. Amino acid sequence: CASSLDWFPNTE. The entire CDR3 reads CASSLDWFPNTEAFF.

In its sample, this clone was seen many times. The CDR3 extends 3 residues past the end of the read, so its final part is completed from the germline J gene. The chain carries TRBV5-1 and TRBJ1-3; 7 bases fit TRBD1. The CDR3 length is 16 residues. The J segment lost 0 bases and the V segment lost 4 bases, leaving 7 bases of the junction unmatched. CDR1 SGHRS and CDR2 YFSETQ come from the germline V gene. The sequenced part of the CDR3 DNA is TGCGCCAGCAGCACGCAGGGACAGCCCTCTGGAAACACC. The encoded protein is CASSTQGQPSGNT. The whole CDR3 protein reads CASSTQGQPSGNTIYF.

This clone was observed at least ten times. The missing CDR3 end, 3 residues past where the read stops, is filled in from the germline J gene. V usage is TRBV19 and J usage is TRBJ2-7, with D tentatively TRBD1 (5 bases). V was cut by 2 bases and J by 0 bases, with 11 bases left in between. The CDR3 covers 15 residues. Germline CDR1 is LNHDA and CDR2 is SQIVND (reference sequence). Partial CDR3 DNA: TGTGCCAGTAGTATATCCAGGGTGGGCTCCTACGAG. Translating it yields CASSISRVGSYE. In full, the CDR3 reads CASSISRVGSYEQYF.

This clone has a count of ten or more. Sequencing ends 3 residues short of the CDR3 end; the germline J gene provides the rest. The V gene is TRBV3-1 (or the pseudogene TRBV3-2), the J gene TRBJ2-5, with 13 bases identical to TRBD2. The CDR3 contains 16 residues. V lost 4 bases, J lost 5 bases, and 7 bases stayed unmatched. The V gene's germline CDR1 is LGHDT and CDR2 YNNKEL (reference sequence). The sequenced part of the CDR3 DNA is TGTGCCAGCAGCCTACTAGCGGGGGGGGGATCGGAGACC. Translated, it gives CASSLLAGGGSET. The entire CDR3 protein reads CASSLLAGGGSETQYF.

This clone was seen many times. Coverage ceases 3 residues before the CDR3 finishes, and the germline J gene fills in the end. This rearrangement joins TRBV7-9 to TRBJ2-1; 9 positions agree with TRBD2. J lost 3 bases, V lost 8 bases, and 8 bases had no gene match. Germline CDR1 reads SEHNR; CDR2 reads FQNEAQ (reference sequence). The CDR3 is 15 amino acids. The sequenced part of the CDR3 DNA is TGTGCCAGCTCCCCGAGCGGGGGGTACTACAATGAG. Amino acids: CASSPSGGYYNE. The CDR3 in its entirety is CASSPSGGYYNEQFF.

This clone was picked up many times. Read data end 3 residues before the CDR3 end; the end is taken from the germline J gene. V is TRBV28 and J is TRBJ2-5; 8 positions match TRBD1. The V gene end was trimmed by 6 bases and the J gene end by 2 bases; junction bases not matched to a gene: 5. This CDR3 is 14 amino acids long. Germline V gene data show CDR1 as MDHEN and CDR2 as SYDVKM. CDR3 sequence reads: CASSRQGTQETQYF. The sequenced CDR3 bases are TGTGCCAGCAGCAGACAGGGGACGCAAGAGACC.

There are many counts of this clone. The CDR3 extends 3 residues past the end of the read, so its final part is completed from the germline J gene. V usage is TRBV12-3 or TRBV12-4 and J usage is TRBJ2-2; 8 nucleotides line up with TRBD2. V gave up 8 bases and J gave up 5 bases; unmatched junction bases: 13. CDR3 length: 16 amino acids. CDR3 DNA (partial): TGTGCCAGCCGACTGGGGGGTAGCGGGGCTACCGGGGAG. Its protein product is CASRLGGSGATGE. The CDR3 reads in full as CASRLGGSGATGELFF.

This clone was observed many times. Read sequence stops 3 residues before the CDR3 end, and the germline J gene provides the missing end. The J gene is TRBJ1-3, the V gene TRBV5-1; 9 nucleotides match TRBD1. The CDR3 totals 16 residues. The ends lost 4 bases at V and 0 bases at J; junction bases unmatched: 5. Germline CDR1 reads SGHRS; CDR2 reads YFSETQ. The DNA read from the CDR3 is TGCGCCAGCAGCCCGGACAGGGGATACTCTGGAAACACC. It encodes CASSPDRGYSGNT. The whole CDR3 protein reads CASSPDRGYSGNTIYF.

This clone was seen ten or more times. The CDR3 extends 3 residues past the end of the read, so its final part is completed from the germline J gene. The chain has TRBV2 and TRBJ2-5; a weak D match, TRBD2 (5 bases). V dropped 7 bases and J dropped 5 bases, with 17 bases sitting between them. Germline values: CDR1 SNHLY, CDR2 FYNNEI. The CDR3 contains 14 residues. CDR3 bases read: TGTGCCAGCATCCAAGCGGAAGAAGGGGAGACC. Protein product: CASIQAEEGET. The whole CDR3 reads CASIQAEEGETQYF.

In its sample, this clone was seen many times. From the germline J gene comes the end of the CDR3, since the read stops 3 residues before it. Other DNA sequences from this sample encode an identical CDR3 as well. V and J are TRBV20-1 and TRBJ2-1; no clear D gene. Per germline, CDR1 DFQATT and CDR2 SNEGSKA (reference sequence). The CDR3 has 14 residues. V gave up 1 base and J gave up 9 bases, with 16 bases separating them. CDR3 region: CSARAPYSAAEQFF. Incomplete CDR3 DNA: TGCAGTGCTAGAGCCCCATACTCGGCGGCTGAG.